The clone carrying this T cell receptor (beta chain) was seen a single time. This entry is derived from a study of cytomegalovirus exposure and HLA in healthy donors. The CDR3 runs 14 residues. The V gene end was trimmed by 5 bases and the J gene end by 0 bases; junction bases not matched to a gene: 3. Germline assignment: CDR1 SGHNT and CDR2 YENEEA. Primers: 60 Vbeta forward and 13 Jbeta reverse. TCRdb's copy holds only in-frame clones and misses some; the assay was immunoSEQ multiplex PCR. The table records around 160,000 clones, more than 65% of them present only once. The J gene is TRBJ1-1, the V gene TRBV11-3, with 7 bases matching TRBD1. This receptor was taken from a man younger than 30 in good health and CMV-seropositive. Sequencing was performed on PBMCs. The CDR3 nucleotides are TGTGCCAGCAGCCCCGGGACAGTGAACACTGAAGCTTTCTTT. Its translation: CASSPGTVNTEAFF.